Below are 24 T cell receptor beta chains sequenced from a single sample in a study of shared T cell receptors in the human thymus. Measured with immunoSEQ multiplex PCR; TCRdb has only the in-frame clones, and not every one. The data contain approximately 730,000 clones, over 75% of them singletons. These data are also associated with another study on human thymus T cells.

Sequenced material: thymocytes. The receptors come from a girl under three years old with a congenital heart defect.

The rearrangement uses TRBV30 and TRBJ2-1, with D possibly matching TRBD2 (6 bases). Germline-derived CDR1 and CDR2 are GTSNPN and SVGIG (reference sequence). V lost 3 bases, J lost 5 bases, and 17 bases lay in between. The CDR3 spans 15 residues. CDR3 sequence: CAWRSRGSDNNEQFF. The CDR3 region has the DNA TGTGCCTGGAGGTCGCGGGGAAGCGATAACAATGAGCAGTTCTTC. Variable domain in full (rest from reference TRBV30 and TRBJ2-1): SQTIHQWPATLVQPVGSPLSLECTVEGTSNPNLYWYRQAAGRGLQLLFYSVGIGQISSEVPQNLSASRPQDRQFILSSKKLLLSDSGFYLCAWRSRGSDNNEQFFGPGTRLTVL.

The chain has TRBV7-2 and TRBJ1-1; possibly TRBD1 for D (5 bases). Per germline, CDR1 SGHTA and CDR2 FQGNSA. The CDR3 runs to 16 residues. The germline V and J ends were trimmed by 7 bases and 0 bases, with 18 bases remaining between them. CDR3 DNA sequence: TGTGCCAGCAACAAGAATATAGGGGCCCTGAACACTGAAGCTTTCTTT. Encoded protein: CASNKNIGALNTEAFF.

The V call is TRBV2, the J call TRBJ2-1; 10 positions match TRBD2. The germline gives CDR1 SNHLY, CDR2 FYNNEI. With V trimmed by 6 bases and J by 5 bases, 13 bases remained unmatched. The CDR3 is made up of 17 amino acids. CDR3 sequence: CASRALPLAGENNEQFF. CDR3 bases: TGTGCCAGCAGGGCCCTTCCCCTAGCGGGGGAGAACAATGAGCAGTTCTTC.

The rearrangement links TRBV10-2 to TRBJ1-5; maybe TRBD1 (5 bases). The CDR3 length is 16 residues. Per germline, CDR1 WSHSY and CDR2 SAAADI. With 6 bases removed from V and 0 bases from J, the gap between germline ends came to 15 bases. CDR3 nucleotides: TGCGCCAGCAGACACGGGGGACTAAATAGCAATCAGCCCCAGCATTTT. Amino acids: CASRHGGLNSNQPQHF.

J is TRBJ2-2 and V is TRBV5-1, with 9 bases that match TRBD2. This CDR3 region has 15 residues. Germline V gene lookup returns CDR1 SGHRS and CDR2 YFSETQ. The V segment lost 5 bases and the J segment 3 bases; nucleotides outside the gene matches: 5. The CDR3 DNA follows: TGCGCCAGCAGGGGGAGCGGGGGGCACACCGGGGAGCTGTTTTTT. Its translation is CASRGSGGHTGELFF.

The V call is TRBV13, the J call TRBJ1-1; maybe TRBD1 (6 bases). The CDR3 is 17 residues long. Deletions cut 10 bases from V and 0 bases from J, with 24 bases between. Germline V gives CDR1 PRHDT, CDR2 FYEKMQ (reference sequence). Here the CDR3 reads CATPLGGPTLMNTEAFF. The CDR3 DNA sequence: TGTGCCACCCCCCTCGGGGGGCCAACTCTTATGAACACTGAAGCTTTCTTT.

This clone was observed once. The CDR3 reads CASSQDLDSARETQYF. CDR3 bases: TGCGCCAGCAGCCAAGATCTGGACAGCGCGAGGGAGACCCAGTACTTC. The chain couples TRBV4-1 to TRBJ2-5, with D perhaps matching TRBD1 (6 bases). There are 16 residues in the CDR3. The V end was cut by 0 bases, the J end by 5 bases, with 16 bases between. CDR1 MGHRA and CDR2 YSYEKL come from the germline V gene.

The V gene is TRBV2, the J gene TRBJ1-4; a possible D gene is TRBD1 (6 bases). Trimming cost V 0 bases and J 6 bases, with 8 bases left between them. CDR3 length equals 14 residues. Germline assignment: CDR1 SNHLY and CDR2 FYNNEI. Here the CDR3 reads CASSEAGQYEKLFF. CDR3 DNA: TGTGCCAGCAGTGAAGCTGGACAGTATGAAAAACTGTTTTTT.

The chain is built from TRBV7-8 and TRBJ1-6, with D uncertain. The germline gives CDR1 SGHVS, CDR2 FQNEAQ. V was pared by 5 bases and J by 7 bases, with 12 bases between. This CDR3 is 14 amino acids long. The CDR3 spells CASSPYKSNSPLHF. The CDR3 DNA sequence: TGTGCCAGCAGCCCATACAAATCGAATTCACCCCTCCACTTT.

Notes on this clone: Within the sample, other DNA sequences also encode this same CDR3. V and J are TRBV9 and TRBJ1-2; 10 positions match TRBD1. Germline V gene data show CDR1 as SGDLS and CDR2 as YYNGEE. V shed 0 bases and J 4 bases; nucleotides not matched to a gene: 6. This CDR3 contains 16 residues. Written as DNA, the CDR3 is TGTGCCAGCAGCGTAGGGTTGGGACAGGGGCCCTATGGCTACACCTTC. It is translated as CASSVGLGQGPYGYTF. The full variable domain, in which reference TRBV9 and TRBJ1-2 provide the parts outside the CDR3, is DSGVTQTPKHLITATGQRVTLRCSPRSGDLSVYWYQQSLDQGLQFLIQYYNGEERAKGNILERFSAQQFPDLHSELNLSSLELGDSALYFCASSVGLGQGPYGYTFGSGTRLTVV.

The rearrangement uses TRBV15 and TRBJ1-1; no clear D gene. V lost 4 bases and J 11 bases, leaving 14 bases between the germline ends. This CDR3 has 12 residues. Per germline, CDR1 LNHNV and CDR2 YYDKDF (reference sequence). CDR3 region: CATSKHSGGAFF. CDR3 sequence (DNA): TGTGCCACCAGCAAGCACTCAGGAGGGGCTTTCTTT.

V usage is TRBV29-1 and J usage is TRBJ1-2; 10 bases are a match to TRBD1. Germline CDR1 SQVTM, CDR2 ANQGSEA. With 3 bases clipped from V and 8 bases from J, the junction kept 15 bases outside the gene matches. The length of the CDR3 is 16 residues. The CDR3 region is CSVDIIRTGQGSGYTF. For the CDR3, the DNA is TGCAGCGTTGATATTATCCGTACGGGACAGGGGAGCGGCTACACCTTC. Full variable domain (outside the CDR3, taken from reference TRBV29-1 and TRBJ1-2): SAVISQKPSRDICQRGTSLTIQCQVDSQVTMMFWYRQQPGQSLTLIATANQGSEATYESGFVIDKFPISRPNLTFSTLTVSNMSPEDSSIYLCSVDIIRTGQGSGYTFGSGTRLTVV.

This clone was detected a few times. The chain links TRBV6-1 to TRBJ1-2, with 8 bases identical to TRBD1. Germline V CDR1 and CDR2: MNHNS, SASEGT. The CDR3 covers 14 residues. V was pared by 3 bases and J by 8 bases, with 8 bases of the junction left unmatched. The CDR3 region has the DNA TGTGCCAGCAGTGAGGGACAGGCTCCCCTGGGCTACACCTTC. It yields the protein CASSEGQAPLGYTF.

This clone was counted between two and nine times. The V gene is TRBV29-1, the J gene TRBJ1-2; no clear D gene. CDR1 is SQVTM, CDR2 ANQGSEA, per germline. This CDR3 region has 13 residues. Trimming took off 3 bases at V and 0 bases at J, with 8 bases between the two ends. This chain's CDR3 is CSVERHSNYGYTF. CDR3 bases: TGCAGCGTTGAGAGACATTCTAACTATGGCTACACCTTC. The full variable domain, rest sourced from reference TRBV29-1 and TRBJ1-2, is SAVISQKPSRDICQRGTSLTIQCQVDSQVTMMFWYRQQPGQSLTLIATANQGSEATYESGFVIDKFPISRPNLTFSTLTVSNMSPEDSSIYLCSVERHSNYGYTFGSGTRLTVV.

The chain links TRBV7-3 to TRBJ1-2; 7 nucleotides match TRBD1. With V trimmed by 5 bases and J by 6 bases, 12 bases remained unmatched. Germline V gene data show CDR1 as SGHTA and CDR2 as FQGTGA. There are 15 residues in the CDR3. CDR3 DNA sequence: TGTGCCAGCAGCCCCCGACAGGGTGAAGCGGATGGCTACACCTTC. Residues: CASSPRQGEADGYTF.

This clone appeared a few times. The rearrangement uses TRBV7-9 and TRBJ1-5; D gene unclear. In germline, CDR1 is SEHNR, CDR2 FQNEAQ (reference sequence). The CDR3 loop spans 14 amino acids. V was shortened by 1 base and J by 5 bases, with 9 bases between the two germline ends. CDR3 sequence: CASSLGADHQPQHF. The CDR3 nucleotides read TGTGCCAGCAGCTTAGGGGCAGACCATCAGCCCCAGCATTTT.

The chain recombines TRBV25-1 with TRBJ1-6; possible D gene TRBD1, 6 bases. This CDR3 is built from 17 residues. Germline assignment: CDR1 MGHDK and CDR2 SYGVNS. Between the trimmed V and J ends, which lost 8 bases and 1 base, there was a span of 18 bases. This chain's CDR3 is CASRTGHIRSYNSPLHF. As DNA, the CDR3 is TGTGCCAGCCGAACAGGGCACATTAGGTCCTATAATTCACCCCTCCACTTT.

The chain joins TRBV7-3 to TRBJ1-1; 9 bases fit TRBD1. This CDR3 spans 16 amino acids. V gave up 3 bases and J gave up 7 bases; unmatched junction bases: 12. Germline V lookup: CDR1 SGHTA, CDR2 FQGTGA. The CDR3 DNA reads TGTGCCAGCAGCTTGTCCCACAGGGGGCGGTTGGGTGAAGCTTTCTTT. Its translation is CASSLSHRGRLGEAFF.

The chain recombines TRBV6-5 with TRBJ2-5; 7 bases align to TRBD1. Losses at the gene ends were 2 bases for V and 1 base for J; bases not matched to a gene: 4. CDR3 length: 15 amino acids. Germline V gene sequence: CDR1 MNHEY, CDR2 SVGAGI. The CDR3 sequence: CASSYTGALQETQYF. The CDR3 nucleotides read TGTGCCAGCAGTTACACAGGGGCCCTCCAAGAGACCCAGTACTTC.

The chain joins TRBV2 to TRBJ2-7, with D possibly being TRBD1 (5 bases). The germline V gene has CDR1 SNHLY and CDR2 FYNNEI. The ends were cut back, 2 bases at V and 5 bases at J, with 7 bases in the middle. The length of the CDR3 is 12 residues. The CDR3 protein is CASSEIQDEQYF. The CDR3 DNA sequence: TGTGCCAGCAGTGAAATACAGGACGAGCAGTACTTC.

The V gene is TRBV5-1, the J gene TRBJ2-2, with 8 bases identical to TRBD2. The CDR3 extends over 15 amino acids. CDR1 is SGHRS and CDR2 is YFSETQ in the germline V gene. The V gene end was trimmed by 3 bases and the J gene end by 2 bases; junction bases not matched to a gene: 3. DNA for the CDR3: TGCGCCAGCAGCTCCGGGGGGGGAAACACCGGGGAGCTGTTTTTT. It codes for CASSSGGGNTGELFF.

V gene TRBV6-5 combines with J gene TRBJ2-7, with D maybe TRBD1 (5 bases). Trimming removed 5 bases from V and 0 bases from J, with 14 bases in between. Germline CDR1 and CDR2: MNHEY and SVGAGI. The CDR3 extends over 15 amino acids. The CDR3, as DNA: TGTGCCAGCAGTGGACACACTAATTACTCCTACGAGCAGTACTTC. It translates to CASSGHTNYSYEQYF.

This sequence joins TRBV4-1 and TRBJ2-7, with TRBD2 matching over 11 bases. In germline, CDR1 is MGHRA, CDR2 YSYEKL. V trimming: 3 bases; J trimming: 0 bases; junction bases outside the gene matches: 10. The CDR3 runs to 18 residues. The chain's CDR3 is CASSHDTSGGPCSYEQYF. The CDR3 region has the DNA TGCGCCAGCAGCCATGATACTAGCGGGGGTCCCTGCTCCTACGAGCAGTACTTC.

V is TRBV5-1 and J is TRBJ1-2, with D possibly TRBD1 on 5 matching bases. The germline V gene encodes CDR1 SGHRS and CDR2 YFSETQ. The CDR3 extends over 12 amino acids. Trimming shortened V by 0 bases and J by 6 bases, and 6 bases separated the two germline ends. CDR3 coding DNA: TGCGCCAGCAGCTTGGTAGGGGATGGCTACACCTTC. It yields the protein CASSLVGDGYTF.